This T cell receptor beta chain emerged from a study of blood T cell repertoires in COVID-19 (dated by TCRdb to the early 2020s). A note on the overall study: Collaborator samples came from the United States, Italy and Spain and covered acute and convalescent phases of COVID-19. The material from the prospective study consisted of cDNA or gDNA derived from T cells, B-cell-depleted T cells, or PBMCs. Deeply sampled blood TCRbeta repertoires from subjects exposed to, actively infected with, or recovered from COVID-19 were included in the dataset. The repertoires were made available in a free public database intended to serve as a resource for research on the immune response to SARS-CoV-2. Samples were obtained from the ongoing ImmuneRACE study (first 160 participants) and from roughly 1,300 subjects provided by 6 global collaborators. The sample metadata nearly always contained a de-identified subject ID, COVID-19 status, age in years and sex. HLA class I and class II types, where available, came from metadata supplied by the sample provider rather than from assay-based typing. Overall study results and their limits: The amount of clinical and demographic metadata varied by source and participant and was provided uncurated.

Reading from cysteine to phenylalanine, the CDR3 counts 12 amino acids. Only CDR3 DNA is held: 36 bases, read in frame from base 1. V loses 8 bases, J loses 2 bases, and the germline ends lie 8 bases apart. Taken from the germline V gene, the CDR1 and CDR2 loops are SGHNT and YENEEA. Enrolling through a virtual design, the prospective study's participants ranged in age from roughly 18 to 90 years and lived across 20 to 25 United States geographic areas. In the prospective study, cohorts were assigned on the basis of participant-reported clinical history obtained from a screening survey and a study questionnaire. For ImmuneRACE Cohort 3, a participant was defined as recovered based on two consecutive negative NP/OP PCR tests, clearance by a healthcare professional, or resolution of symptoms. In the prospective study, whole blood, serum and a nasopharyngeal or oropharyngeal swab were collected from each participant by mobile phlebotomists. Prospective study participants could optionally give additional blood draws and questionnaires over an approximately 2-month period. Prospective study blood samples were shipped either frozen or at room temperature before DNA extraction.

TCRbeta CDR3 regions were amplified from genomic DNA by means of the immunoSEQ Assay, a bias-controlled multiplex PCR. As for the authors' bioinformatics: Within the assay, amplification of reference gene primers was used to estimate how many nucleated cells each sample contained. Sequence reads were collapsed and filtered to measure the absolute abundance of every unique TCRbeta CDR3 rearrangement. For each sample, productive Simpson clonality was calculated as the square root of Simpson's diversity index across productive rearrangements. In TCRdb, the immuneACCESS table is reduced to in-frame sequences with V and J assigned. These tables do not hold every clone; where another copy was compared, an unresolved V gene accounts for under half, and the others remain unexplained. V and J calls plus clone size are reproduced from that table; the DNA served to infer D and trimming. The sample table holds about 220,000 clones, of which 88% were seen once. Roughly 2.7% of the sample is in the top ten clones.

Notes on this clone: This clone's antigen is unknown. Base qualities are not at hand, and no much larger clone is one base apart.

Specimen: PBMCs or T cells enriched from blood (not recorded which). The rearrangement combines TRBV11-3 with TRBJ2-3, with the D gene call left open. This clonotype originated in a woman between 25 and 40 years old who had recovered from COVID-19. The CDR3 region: CASSDTTDTQYF. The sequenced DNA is TGTGCCAGCTCAGACACCACAGATACGCAGTATTTT.